The source of this T cell receptor (beta chain) is a study of control samples from healthy donors and cancer patients. The assay was immunoSEQ multiplex PCR, and TCRdb's table has in-frame clones only and misses some. The sample has 150,000 to 200,000 clones, around 92% seen once. Germline CDR1 is LNHDA and CDR2 is SQIVND (reference sequence). Between the trimmed V and J ends, which lost 3 bases and 6 bases, there was a span of 11 bases. The CDR3 extends over 13 amino acids. The rearrangement uses TRBV19 and TRBJ1-2, with D unresolved. The sequenced sample was blood. The receptor was derived from a woman aged 25 to 39 in good health. CDR3 in amino acids: CASSMVGLNGYTF. The CDR3 DNA follows: TGTGCCAGTAGTATGGTGGGGTTGAATGGCTACACCTTC.